The 28 T cell receptor beta chains below were found in one sample sequenced in a study of graft-versus-host responses after intestinal transplantation. Profiling relied on immunoSEQ multiplex PCR, and the TCRdb table lists in-frame clones only, not all of them. The table lists roughly 50,000 clones, about 90% of them singletons, with roughly 5.5% in the top ten. The specimen comprised PBMCs, sampled around 95 weeks after intestinal transplant. The receptors originated from a human patient who received an intestinal transplant, so some T cells may come from the graft donor.

The rearrangement uses TRBV10-3 and TRBJ2-7, with TRBD1 matching 7 bases. V lost 9 bases and J lost 2; bases outside the gene matches: 7. CDR1 and CDR2 from the germline V gene are ENHRY and SYGVKD. There are 13 residues in the CDR3. CDR3 coding DNA: TGTGCCATAAAACAGGGGCCTCCCTACGAGCAGTACTTC. This translates into CAIKQGPPYEQYF.

The V gene is TRBV7-3, the J gene TRBJ2-3; no definite D call. Germline CDR1 SGHTA, CDR2 FQGTGA. CDR3 length equals 14 residues. V lost 5 bases, J lost 0 bases, and 9 bases lay in between. The CDR3 region has the DNA TGTGCCAGCAGCCCGCCAGGAAGCACAGATACGCAGTATTTT. It is translated as CASSPPGSTDTQYF.

This rearrangement joins TRBV27 to TRBJ1-1; no definite D call. This CDR3 spans 13 amino acids. With 4 bases removed from V and 0 bases from J, the gap between germline ends came to 6 bases. The germline V gene has CDR1 MNHEY and CDR2 SMNVEV (reference sequence). The CDR3: CASSSSMNTEAFF. The CDR3, as DNA: TGTGCCAGCAGTTCCTCAATGAACACTGAAGCTTTCTTT.

The chain uses TRBV29-1 and TRBJ1-1; 7 nucleotides line up with TRBD1. The CDR3 runs to 15 residues. V lost 4 bases, J lost 0 bases, and 8 bases stayed unmatched. CDR1 SQVTM and CDR2 ANQGSEA come from the germline V gene. As DNA, the CDR3 is TGCAGCGTTGGACAGGGTGGGGGGGTGAACACTGAAGCTTTCTTT. Residues: CSVGQGGGVNTEAFF.

V usage is TRBV7-9 and J usage is TRBJ2-2; 8 bases line up with TRBD1. Germline V gene sequence: CDR1 SEHNR, CDR2 FQNEAQ (reference sequence). CDR3 size: 17 residues. The V and J ends lost 2 bases and 0 bases, in that order; junction bases with no gene match: 5. The CDR3 protein is CASSLYAGGANTGELFF. In nucleotides, the CDR3 is TGTGCCAGCAGCTTATACGCAGGGGGCGCGAACACCGGGGAGCTGTTTTTT.

The chain uses TRBV6-5 and TRBJ2-7; no firm D call. Germline V CDR1 and CDR2: MNHEY, SVGAGI. The CDR3 sequence is 11 residues long. The germline V and J ends were trimmed by 5 bases and 3 bases, with 5 bases remaining between them. The CDR3 DNA follows: TGTGCCAGCAGTGAAGACTACGAGCAGTACTTC. It specifies CASSEDYEQYF.

J is TRBJ2-7 and V is TRBV5-5; D uncertain. Trimming took off 4 bases at V and 4 bases at J, with 6 bases between the two ends. Germline values: CDR1 SGHKS, CDR2 YYEKEE (reference sequence). The CDR3 extends over 11 amino acids. The CDR3 region has the DNA TGTGCCAGCAGCCTGACGTACGAGCAGTACTTC. Translating gives CASSLTYEQYF.

This sequence joins TRBV5-8 and TRBJ2-5; maybe TRBD1 (5 bases). Trimming removed 5 bases from V and 7 bases from J, with 27 bases in between. Germline V gene sequence: CDR1 SGHTS, CDR2 YDEGEE. This CDR3 comprises 17 residues. In nucleotides, the CDR3 is TGTGCCAGCAGTCAAAGCTTTTTGTCTGGGGCAGGATTGACCCAGTACTTC. Protein: CASSQSFLSGAGLTQYF.

V is TRBV6-6 and J is TRBJ2-3; the match to TRBD1 covers 8 bases. The CDR3 contains 12 residues. Trimming took 4 bases from V and 9 from J; bases not matched to a gene: 3. Germline V CDR1 and CDR2: MNHNY, SVGAGI (reference sequence). CDR3: CASSSTGVTQYF. The CDR3, as DNA: TGTGCCAGCAGTTCGACAGGGGTGACGCAGTATTTT.

This sequence joins TRBV7-8 and TRBJ2-7; 7 bases line up with TRBD2. Losses at the gene ends were 1 base for V and 2 bases for J; bases not matched to a gene: 5. This CDR3 spans 15 amino acids. CDR1 is SGHVS and CDR2 is FQNEAQ in the germline V gene. The CDR3 sequence is CASSLEWGGPYEQYF. For the CDR3, the DNA is TGTGCCAGCAGCTTAGAATGGGGGGGTCCCTACGAGCAGTACTTC. The complete variable domain, with remaining parts taken from reference TRBV7-8 and TRBJ2-7, reads GAGVSQSPRYKVAKRGQDVALRCDPISGHVSLFWYQQALGQGPEFLTYFQNEAQLDKSGLPSDRFFAERPEGSVSTLKIQRTQQEDSAVYLCASSLEWGGPYEQYFGPGTRLTVT.

The rearrangement joins TRBV4-1 to TRBJ2-3, with D hard to call. V was trimmed by 1 base and J by 6 bases, leaving 5 bases between them. From germline, CDR1 is MGHRA and CDR2 YSYEKL. The CDR3 runs 12 residues. DNA for the CDR3: TGCGCCAGCAGCCAAGGTTGGGATACGCAGTATTTT. It is translated as CASSQGWDTQYF.

The rearrangement links TRBV18 to TRBJ2-5; tentative D call: TRBD1 (6 bases). CDR3 length: 15 amino acids. Deletions cut 2 bases from V and 4 bases from J, with 14 bases between. Germline V gives CDR1 KGHSH, CDR2 LQKENI. For the CDR3, the DNA is TGTGCCAGCTCACCAGGATCAGGGGCTGGAGAGACCCAGTACTTC. Translation: CASSPGSGAGETQYF.

This clone was detected once. The V call is TRBV13, the J call TRBJ1-1, with TRBD1 matching 7 bases. The CDR3 has 15 amino acids. J lost 1 base, V lost 8 bases, and 10 bases had no gene match. Germline CDR1 reads PRHDT; CDR2 reads FYEKMQ (reference sequence). The CDR3 nucleotides read TGTGCCAGCGGGGCAGGGGGGAATCGGAACACTGAAGCTTTCTTT. Protein sequence: CASGAGGNRNTEAFF.

V gene TRBV6-5 combines with J gene TRBJ2-3, with 7 bases identical to TRBD1. Germline CDR1 is MNHEY and CDR2 is SVGAGI. The V segment lost 3 bases and the J segment 2 bases; nucleotides outside the gene matches: 8. CDR3 length: 16 residues. The CDR3: CASSYARTGTTDTQYF. In DNA, the CDR3 is TGTGCCAGCAGTTATGCCCGGACAGGAACCACAGATACGCAGTATTTT.

This rearrangement joins TRBV7-6 to TRBJ2-5; 9 nucleotides match TRBD1. Per germline, CDR1 SGHVS and CDR2 FNYEAQ. The V gene end was trimmed by 4 bases and the J gene end by 4 bases; junction bases not matched to a gene: 7. The CDR3 spans 15 residues. CDR3 coding DNA: TGTGCCAGCAGCTACGACGGGACAGGGATAGAGACCCAGTACTTC. As protein: CASSYDGTGIETQYF.

The rearrangement joins TRBV5-1 to TRBJ1-2; 8 positions match TRBD1. Trimming cost V 1 base and J 2 bases; bases outside gene matches: 1. Germline V CDR1 and CDR2: SGHRS, YFSETQ. This CDR3 region has 14 residues. The CDR3 DNA sequence: TGCGCCAGCAGCTTGACAGGGGGAAACTATGGCTACACCTTC. Protein product: CASSLTGGNYGYTF.

J is TRBJ2-7 and V is TRBV6-5, with a possible D match to TRBD2 (5 bases). V was cut by 2 bases and J by 4 bases, with 6 bases left in between. Per the germline V gene, CDR1 is MNHEY and CDR2 is SVGAGI. The CDR3 runs to 12 residues. This CDR3 is CASSYEGYEQYF. The CDR3 nucleotides read TGTGCCAGCAGTTACGAGGGATACGAGCAGTACTTC.

The rearrangement links TRBV7-6 to TRBJ1-2, with D unclear. V gave up 1 base and J gave up 7 bases, with 10 bases separating them. The germline V gene encodes CDR1 SGHVS and CDR2 FNYEAQ. The CDR3 is made up of 13 amino acids. Written as DNA, the CDR3 is TGTGCCAGCAGCTTAGAAGCCGATGGTGGCTACACCTTC. Translation: CASSLEADGGYTF. Using reference TRBV7-6 and TRBJ1-2 for the parts outside the CDR3, the full variable domain is GAGVSQSPRYKVTKRGQDVALRCDPISGHVSLYWYRQALGQGPEFLTYFNYEAQQDKSGLPNDRFSAERPEGSISTLTIQRTEQRDSAMYRCASSLEADGGYTFGSGTRLTVV.

The chain employs TRBV21-1 and TRBJ2-5; TRBD2 is taken as the D call from the table, unchecked against the DNA. TRBV21-1 is labeled a pseudogene. The CDR3 has 14 residues. CDR3 DNA sequence: TGTGCCAGCAGCCGGGGGGTAGGCCTAGAGACCCAGTACTTC. Amino acids: CASSRGVGLETQYF.

This chain connects TRBV7-8 to TRBJ2-4; D tentatively reads TRBD1 or TRBD2 (5 bases each). The ends were cut back, 4 bases at V and 11 bases at J, with 21 bases in the middle. CDR1 and CDR2 from the germline V gene are SGHVS and FQNEAQ. This CDR3 is 15 amino acids long. CDR3 sequence: CASSSHRDPFSVQYF. CDR3 DNA sequence: TGTGCCAGCAGCTCCCACCGGGACCCCTTTTCAGTTCAGTACTTC. The whole variable domain, remainder taken from reference TRBV7-8 and TRBJ2-4, is GAGVSQSPRYKVAKRGQDVALRCDPISGHVSLFWYQQALGQGPEFLTYFQNEAQLDKSGLPSDRFFAERPEGSVSTLKIQRTQQEDSAVYLCASSSHRDPFSVQYFGAGTRLSVL.

The chain carries TRBV11-2 and TRBJ2-7; 9 bases agree with TRBD2. V gave up 5 bases and J gave up 2 bases; unmatched junction bases: 13. This CDR3 comprises 17 residues. Germline CDR1 and CDR2: SGHAT and FQNNGV. DNA of the CDR3: TGTGCCAGCAGCCTATGGGTAGCGGGGGCTAGTCCCTACGAGCAGTACTTC. Its translation is CASSLWVAGASPYEQYF.

The chain is built from TRBV11-2 and TRBJ2-3; D could derive from TRBD1 or TRBD2 (6 bases each). Germline-derived CDR1 and CDR2 are SGHAT and FQNNGV. The germline V and J ends were trimmed by 0 bases and 3 bases, with 10 bases remaining between them. The CDR3 sequence is 15 residues long. As DNA, the CDR3 is TGTGCCAGCAGCTTAGAGGCGGGACAAACAGATACGCAGTATTTT. Its translation is CASSLEAGQTDTQYF.

The chain links TRBV5-4 to TRBJ2-4; TRBD1 is a possible D gene (6 bases). CDR1 and CDR2 from the germline V gene are SGHNT and YYREEE (reference sequence). The CDR3 length is 16 residues. The ends were cut back, 3 bases at V and 1 base at J, with 14 bases in the middle. The CDR3 DNA is TGTGCCAGCAGCTCTGAACAGGGAATTGCCAAAAACATTCAGTACTTC. Translated, it gives CASSSEQGIAKNIQYF.

This chain links TRBV6-5 with TRBJ1-2; 7 nucleotides line up with TRBD1. With 6 bases clipped from V and 4 bases from J, the junction kept 5 bases outside the gene matches. The CDR3 runs 13 residues. The germline gives CDR1 MNHEY, CDR2 SVGAGI. The CDR3 nucleotides are TGTGCCAGCAGAGAAGGGACAGCCTATGGCTACACCTTC. Translated, it gives CASREGTAYGYTF.

This chain links TRBV15 with TRBJ1-6; the D is unclear. In germline, CDR1 is LNHNV, CDR2 YYDKDF (reference sequence). The CDR3 extends over 13 amino acids. The germline V and J ends were trimmed by 0 bases and 9 bases, with 6 bases remaining between them. The CDR3 nucleotides read TGTGCCACCAGCAGAGATCCCGTTTCACCCCTCCACTTT. Protein sequence: CATSRDPVSPLHF.

V is TRBV7-9 and J is TRBJ2-5; 9 nucleotides agree with TRBD2. CDR1 is SEHNR, CDR2 FQNEAQ, per germline (reference sequence). The trim removed 4 bases at V and 1 base at J, leaving 10 bases unmatched. This CDR3 has 17 residues. For the CDR3, the DNA is TGTGCCAGCAGCTCTGGGACTAGCTCTGGTGTCCAAGAGACCCAGTACTTC. Its protein is CASSSGTSSGVQETQYF.

The gene calls are TRBV7-2 and TRBJ2-5, with unresolved D. Trimming took off 1 base at V and 2 bases at J, with 11 bases between the two ends. CDR3 length equals 15 residues. Germline assignment: CDR1 SGHTA and CDR2 FQGNSA. The CDR3 sequence: CASSLVLDQQETQYF. In nucleotides, the CDR3 is TGTGCCAGCAGCTTAGTCCTGGACCAACAAGAGACCCAGTACTTC.

V usage is TRBV6-1 and J usage is TRBJ2-3; 11 bases fit TRBD2. The CDR3 runs to 19 residues. The junction had 13 bases not matched to a gene; V was cut back by 3 bases and J by 2 bases. Germline assignment: CDR1 MNHNS and CDR2 SASEGT. CDR3 DNA sequence: TGTGCCAGCAGTGAGGTTCCTACCGCTAGCGGGGGGAACACAGATACGCAGTATTTT. Translated, it gives CASSEVPTASGGNTDTQYF.